A selection of T cell receptor beta chains follows, all from one sample in a study of T cell repertoires in cytomegalovirus infection. TCRdb recomputed calls from the reads with MiXCR, one row per CDR3 protein. Counted here are 150,000 to 190,000 distinct CDR3 sequences, about a quarter occurring once; the ten biggest clones make up 9.5% to 12%. Sample: PBMCs. These receptors all come from a human donor in good health (CMV status not recorded). Some clones in this sample may be carry-over from other donors' samples. Each CDR3 is given with its conserved first and last residue. D genes are given only for firm matches. Rows may omit the clone size; those that give it use once, few, many or a size class.

clone_size: .
v_call: TRBV19
cdr3_length: 13
j_call: TRBJ1-3
d_call: .
cdr3_aa: CATTDLPGNTIYF
cdr3_nt: TGTGCCACCACGGACTTACCTGGAAACACCATATATTTT

clone_size: .
v_call: TRBV11-2
cdr3_length: 12
j_call: TRBJ2-3
d_call: .
cdr3_aa: CASTDSTDTQYF
cdr3_nt: TGTGCCAGCACAGATAGCACAGATACGCAGTATTTT

clone_size: few
v_call: TRBV20-1
cdr3_length: 15
j_call: TRBJ1-4
d_call: .
cdr3_aa: CSATPPGRSNEKLFF
cdr3_nt: TGCAGTGCTACCCCGCCAGGCAGGTCTAATGAAAAACTGTTTTTT

clone_size: .
v_call: TRBV19
cdr3_length: 15
j_call: TRBJ2-3
d_call: TRBD1
cdr3_aa: CASSRRDRNTDTQYF
cdr3_nt: TGTGCCAGTAGTCGTCGGGACAGGAACACAGATACGCAGTATTTT

clone_size: .
v_call: TRBV27
cdr3_length: 14
j_call: TRBJ2-1
d_call: TRBD2
cdr3_aa: CASTSREGVNEQFF
cdr3_nt: TGTGCCAGCACCTCGCGGGAGGGCGTCAATGAGCAGTTCTTC

clone_size: .
v_call: TRBV24-1
cdr3_length: 13
j_call: TRBJ2-3
d_call: .
cdr3_aa: CATSRGSTDTQYF
cdr3_nt: TGTGCCACCAGCAGGGGAAGCACAGATACGCAGTATTTT

clone_size: few
v_call: TRBV28
cdr3_length: 17
j_call: TRBJ2-2
d_call: TRBD2
cdr3_aa: CASSPIAGGVSTGELFF
cdr3_nt: TGTGCCAGCAGTCCGATAGCGGGGGGGGTTTCGACCGGGGAGCTGTTTTTT

clone_size: many
v_call: TRBV7-8
cdr3_length: 13
j_call: TRBJ2-7
d_call: TRBD2
cdr3_aa: CARSSGSFYEQYF
cdr3_nt: TGTGCCAGGTCTAGCGGGTCCTTCTACGAGCAGTACTTC

clone_size: .
v_call: TRBV28
cdr3_length: 15
j_call: TRBJ2-3
d_call: TRBD2
cdr3_aa: CASSLLGEGVDTQYF
cdr3_nt: TGTGCCAGCAGTCTTTTGGGGGAGGGAGTGGATACGCAGTATTTT

clone_size: many
v_call: TRBV7-2
cdr3_length: 13
j_call: TRBJ2-6
d_call: .
cdr3_aa: CASGTLGANVLTF
cdr3_nt: TGTGCCAGCGGAACCCTCGGGGCCAACGTCCTGACTTTC

clone_size: .
v_call: TRBV27
cdr3_length: 16
j_call: TRBJ2-2
d_call: TRBD2
cdr3_aa: CASSQGLGGPPGELFF
cdr3_nt: TGTGCCAGCAGTCAGGGACTAGGTGGCCCTCCCGGGGAGCTGTTTTTT

clone_size: many
v_call: TRBV7-2
cdr3_length: 16
j_call: TRBJ1-4
d_call: TRBD1
cdr3_aa: CASSKQGTATNEKLFF
cdr3_nt: TGTGCCAGCAGTAAACAGGGGACGGCTACTAATGAAAAACTGTTTTTT

clone_size: .
v_call: TRBV5-1
cdr3_length: 17
j_call: TRBJ2-5
d_call: .
cdr3_aa: CASSSTGLGGPQETQYF
cdr3_nt: TGCGCCAGCAGCTCAACCGGTTTAGGAGGGCCCCAAGAGACCCAGTACTTC

clone_size: .
v_call: TRBV19
cdr3_length: 13
j_call: TRBJ1-5
d_call: .
cdr3_aa: CASSEQGHQPQHF
cdr3_nt: TGTGCCAGTAGTGAACAGGGACATCAGCCCCAGCATTTT

clone_size: few
v_call: TRBV20-1
cdr3_length: 13
j_call: TRBJ2-1
d_call: .
cdr3_aa: CSAKEQAYNEQFF
cdr3_nt: TGCAGTGCTAAGGAACAGGCCTACAATGAGCAGTTCTTC

clone_size: .
v_call: TRBV11-2
cdr3_length: 11
j_call: TRBJ2-5
d_call: .
cdr3_aa: CASSHGETQYF
cdr3_nt: TGTGCCAGCAGCCACGGAGAGACCCAGTACTTC

clone_size: many
v_call: TRBV7-2
cdr3_length: 17
j_call: TRBJ2-5
d_call: TRBD2
cdr3_aa: CASSREHLAGIQETQYF
cdr3_nt: TGTGCCAGCAGCCGAGAACATCTAGCGGGGATACAAGAGACCCAGTACTTC

clone_size: many
v_call: TRBV7-2
cdr3_length: 12
j_call: TRBJ1-2
d_call: .
cdr3_aa: CASSRGGYGYTF
cdr3_nt: TGTGCCAGCAGCCGAGGGGGGTATGGCTACACCTTC

clone_size: .
v_call: TRBV2
cdr3_length: 16
j_call: TRBJ2-7
d_call: .
cdr3_aa: CASRGLTLLTTHEQYF
cdr3_nt: TGTGCCAGCAGGGGCCTCACACTTTTGACTACCCACGAGCAGTACTTC

clone_size: many
v_call: TRBV7-2
cdr3_length: 13
j_call: TRBJ1-1
d_call: .
cdr3_aa: CASSLAEYTEAFF
cdr3_nt: TGTGCCAGCAGCTTAGCAGAGTACACTGAAGCTTTCTTT

clone_size: few
v_call: TRBV12-3/TRBV12-4
cdr3_length: 13
j_call: TRBJ1-6
d_call: .
cdr3_aa: CASSLSRTSPLHF
cdr3_nt: TGTGCCAGCAGTTTGTCAAGAACTTCACCCCTCCACTTT

clone_size: .
v_call: TRBV4-2
cdr3_length: 14
j_call: TRBJ1-2
d_call: .
cdr3_aa: CASSQDMADYGYTF
cdr3_nt: TGTGCCAGCAGCCAAGATATGGCGGACTATGGCTACACCTTC

clone_size: few
v_call: TRBV7-9
cdr3_length: 14
j_call: TRBJ1-1
d_call: .
cdr3_aa: CASSETRGGTEAFF
cdr3_nt: TGTGCCAGCAGCGAGACCAGGGGAGGCACTGAAGCTTTCTTT

clone_size: few
v_call: TRBV28
cdr3_length: 14
j_call: TRBJ2-7
d_call: .
cdr3_aa: CASSSTRLSYEQYF
cdr3_nt: TGTGCCAGCAGCTCCACCCGACTCTCCTACGAGCAGTACTTC